Detailed here is one TCR beta chain. The antigen is not known. The libraries were made with immunoSEQ version 4 in survey mode. Clones were read by immunoSEQ multiplex PCR, and TCRdb kept only the in-frame ones, dropping some. The data show approximately 45,000 clones, about nine tenths seen once. Anti-CD3/anti-CD28 beads served as a nonspecific positive control stimulus. Responding CD4+ T cells were sorted by upregulation of both CD40 ligand and CD69. CD4+ T cell counts exceeded 400 cells/uL; CMV serology was positive. The data belong to a study of persistence of HIV-infected CD4 T cells. Turning to the study itself: Blood samples, up to about 200 mL, came from multiple time points, except a couple of leukapheresis donors sampled once.

Trimming stripped 3 bases from V and 1 base from J, with 7 bases between. CDR1 is MRHNA, CDR2 SNTAGT, per germline. CDR3 length: 14 residues. The receptor was isolated from an adult woman with HIV who was CMV-seropositive. The chain combines TRBV6-4 with TRBJ1-5; the D is unclear. This specimen was CD4+ T cells sorted from PBMCs after roughly 18-hour stimulation, taken from a patient who received antiretroviral therapy. CDR3 loop: CASSEIFSNQPQHF. CDR3 bases: TGTGCCAGCAGTGAGATATTCAGCAATCAGCCCCAGCATTTT.